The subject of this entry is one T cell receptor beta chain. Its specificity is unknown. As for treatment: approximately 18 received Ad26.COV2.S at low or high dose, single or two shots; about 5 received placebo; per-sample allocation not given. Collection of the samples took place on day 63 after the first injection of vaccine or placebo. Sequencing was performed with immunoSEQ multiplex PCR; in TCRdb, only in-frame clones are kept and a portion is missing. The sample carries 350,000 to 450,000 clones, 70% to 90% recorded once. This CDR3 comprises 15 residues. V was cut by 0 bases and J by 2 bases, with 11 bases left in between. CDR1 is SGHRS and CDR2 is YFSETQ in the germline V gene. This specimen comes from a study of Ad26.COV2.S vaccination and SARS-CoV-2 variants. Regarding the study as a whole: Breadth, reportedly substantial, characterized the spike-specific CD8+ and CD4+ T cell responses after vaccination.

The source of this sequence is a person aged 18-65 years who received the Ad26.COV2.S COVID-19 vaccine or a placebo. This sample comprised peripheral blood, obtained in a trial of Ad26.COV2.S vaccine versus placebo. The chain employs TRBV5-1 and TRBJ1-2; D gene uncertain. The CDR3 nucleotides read TGCGCCAGCAGCTTGGAACCAACTTCGAACTATGGCTACACCTTC. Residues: CASSLEPTSNYGYTF.